A single T cell receptor (beta chain) is shown here with its context. These data belong to a study of blood T cell repertoires in COVID-19. Under the authors' procedure: Researchers report that nucleated cell counts were estimated from reference gene primer amplification. The assay was immunoSEQ multiplex PCR, and TCRdb's table has in-frame clones only and misses some. V and J calls and clone size are those listed in that table; D and trimming were worked out from the DNA. This sample has about 290,000 clones; 86% occur once, and the top ten carry 3%. The clonotype was recovered from a woman aged 25-40 years with active or convalescent COVID-19. The sequenced sample was peripheral blood.

The CDR3 sequence: CASSQGGAYNEQFF. The CDR3 DNA reads as TGCGCCAGCAGCCAAGGGGGAGCCTACAATGAGCAGTTCTTC. The rearrangement uses TRBV4-3 and TRBJ2-1; a weak D match, TRBD2 (5 bases). CDR3 length: 14 amino acids. The V and J ends lost 1 base and 2 bases respectively, with 6 bases between them. Germline CDR1 reads LGHNA; CDR2 reads YSLEER.